Presented here are 20 T cell receptor beta chains from one specimen sequenced in a study of blood T cell repertoires in COVID-19. Clones were sequenced by immunoSEQ multiplex PCR, and TCRdb holds only the in-frame ones, with some missing. The sample lists around 46,000 clones; 86% were seen once. Source material: peripheral blood. Every receptor here comes from a man aged 40-50 years with active COVID-19.

This sequence joins TRBV6-5 and TRBJ2-1; D may be TRBD2 (6 bases). This CDR3 has 14 residues. Germline V gene sequence: CDR1 MNHEY, CDR2 SVGAGI. Trimming cost V 5 bases and J 1 base, with 9 bases left between them. The CDR3 spells CASSIRESYNEQFF. The CDR3 DNA reads TGTGCCAGCAGTATACGGGAGTCCTACAATGAGCAGTTCTTC.

In its sample, this clone was seen a few times. The gene calls are TRBV20-1 and TRBJ1-5; 7 nucleotides agree with TRBD1. After removal of 8 bases from V and 13 bases from J, the junction contained 11 bases not matched to a gene. The V gene's germline CDR1 is DFQATT and CDR2 SNEGSKA (reference sequence). The CDR3 has 11 residues. The CDR3 nucleotides read TGCAGTTGTGGGGCACAGGGGCGACAGCATTTT. This codes for CSCGAQGRQHF.

The chain joins TRBV5-4 to TRBJ2-3, with 8 positions matching TRBD2. V dropped 0 bases and J dropped 0; count of bases not matched to a gene: 3. CDR1 and CDR2 (germline): SGHNT, YYREEE (reference sequence). There are 16 residues in the CDR3. As DNA, the CDR3 is TGTGCCAGCAGCTTGGAGGCTAGCGGGAGCACAGATACGCAGTATTTT. Protein sequence: CASSLEASGSTDTQYF.

The CDR3 DNA reads as TGTGCCAGCAGTTTAGACACCGCCTCCTACAATGAGCAGTTCTTC. The encoded protein is CASSLDTASYNEQFF. The genes are TRBV27 and TRBJ2-1; D not resolved. The V gene lost 2 bases and the J gene lost 0 bases, with 8 bases spanning the gap. The CDR3 spans 15 residues. The germline V gene encodes CDR1 MNHEY and CDR2 SMNVEV (reference sequence).

The DNA of the CDR3 is TGTGCCAGCAGTGAAGCGCTTTTGGGGTCGTTGTTTGGGACAGGGGGATTCTTCTATGGCTACACCTTC. Protein: CASSEALLGSLFGTGGFFYGYTF. The chain carries TRBV6-1 and TRBJ1-2; 11 bases align to TRBD1. This CDR3 has 23 residues. Germline V gene data show CDR1 as MNHNS and CDR2 as SASEGT. The junction had 25 bases not matched to a gene; V was cut back by 0 bases and J by 4 bases.

The V call is TRBV3-1 (or the pseudogene TRBV3-2), the J call TRBJ1-1; perhaps TRBD1 as D (5 bases). Per the germline V gene, CDR1 is LGHDT and CDR2 is YNNKEL (reference sequence). Deletions cut 0 bases from V and 0 bases from J, with 8 bases between. The CDR3 consists of 15 residues. The CDR3 loop is CASSQEKGLNTEAFF. CDR3 bases: TGTGCCAGCAGCCAAGAGAAGGGGCTGAACACTGAAGCTTTCTTT.

This clone was observed a single time. The chain joins TRBV7-9 to TRBJ2-1; perhaps TRBD1 as D (6 bases). V lost 1 base and J 4 bases, leaving 14 bases between the germline ends. The CDR3 is made up of 16 amino acids. Germline assignment: CDR1 SEHNR and CDR2 FQNEAQ (reference sequence). The CDR3 here is CASSLEVRGAYNEQFF. For the CDR3, the DNA is TGTGCCAGCAGCTTAGAAGTCAGGGGCGCTTACAATGAGCAGTTCTTC.

The V and J genes are TRBV10-3 and TRBJ1-2; no reliable D call. CDR1 is ENHRY, CDR2 SYGVKD, per germline. Trimming stripped 4 bases from V and 2 bases from J, with 17 bases between. The CDR3 spans 16 residues. CDR3 sequence (DNA): TGTGCCATCAGTGGGCCCCAGCCAGGCACCAACTATGGCTACACCTTC. Its translation is CAISGPQPGTNYGYTF.

About this clone itself: Other DNA sequences within the sample encode an identical CDR3. V is TRBV5-1 and J is TRBJ2-7; 7 nucleotides line up with TRBD1. The CDR3 consists of 14 residues. The V gene's germline CDR1 is SGHRS and CDR2 YFSETQ. Trimming cost V 0 bases and J 2 bases; bases outside gene matches: 2. Here the CDR3 reads CASSLGQGPYEQYF. The CDR3 DNA is TGCGCCAGCAGCTTGGGACAGGGACCCTACGAGCAGTACTTC. The full variable domain, in which reference TRBV5-1 and TRBJ2-7 provide the parts outside the CDR3, is KAGVTQTPRYLIKTRGQQVTLSCSPISGHRSVSWYQQTPGQGLQFLFEYFSETQRNKGNFPGRFSGRQFSNSRSEMNVSTLELGDSALYLCASSLGQGPYEQYFGPGTRLTVT.

This clone was seen a single time. The chain couples TRBV18 to TRBJ2-5, with 9 bases lining up with TRBD1. Losses at the gene ends were 3 bases for V and 4 bases for J; bases not matched to a gene: 6. Germline V gives CDR1 KGHSH, CDR2 LQKENI. This CDR3 has 15 residues. The CDR3 DNA reads TGTGCCAGCTCACCGGAACAGGGGGCAAGAGAGACCCAGTACTTC. Protein sequence: CASSPEQGARETQYF.

This clone was picked up a small number of times. V and J are TRBV21-1 and TRBJ1-1. TRBV21-1 is a pseudogene segment. The CDR3 length is 16 residues. The CDR3 bases are TGTGCCAGCAGCAAAGTGCCGTGGGGGGATAACACTGAAGCTTTCTTT. This sequence encodes CASSKVPWGDNTEAFF.

This clone has just a few counts. V is TRBV28 and J is TRBJ2-5, with D possibly matching TRBD1 (5 bases). CDR3 length equals 12 residues. Per germline, CDR1 MDHEN and CDR2 SYDVKM. Trimming cost V 6 bases and J 6 bases, with 11 bases left between them. The DNA of the CDR3 is TGTGCCAGCAGCCAGGGTGTGAAGACCCAGTACTTC. Amino acid sequence: CASSQGVKTQYF.

The gene calls are TRBV28 and TRBJ2-1, with TRBD2 matching 10 bases. This CDR3 contains 15 residues. Germline CDR1 reads MDHEN; CDR2 reads SYDVKM. V was clipped by 1 base and J by 10 bases; unmatched bases: 7. DNA for the CDR3: TGTGCCAGCAGTTTATCGGCTAGCGGGAGAAAAGAGCAGTTCTTC. Residues: CASSLSASGRKEQFF.

The genes are TRBV18 and TRBJ2-1; TRBD2 agrees at 11 bases. V lost 3 bases to trimming and J lost 4 bases; unmatched junction nucleotides: 5. Germline V gives CDR1 KGHSH, CDR2 LQKENI. The length of the CDR3 is 16 residues. The CDR3 sequence is CASSPSSGRRYNEQFF. The CDR3 region has the DNA TGTGCCAGCTCACCCTCTAGCGGGAGGCGGTACAATGAGCAGTTCTTC. Complete variable domain (other parts from reference TRBV18 and TRBJ2-1): NAGVMQNPRHLVRRRGQEARLRCSPMKGHSHVYWYRQLPEEGLKFMVYLQKENIIDESGMPKERFSAEFPKEGPSILRIQQVVRGDSAAYFCASSPSSGRRYNEQFFGPGTRLTVL.

The chain employs TRBV27 and TRBJ2-1; TRBD2 matches 9 bases. Germline loops: CDR1 MNHEY, CDR2 SMNVEV (reference sequence). This CDR3 contains 14 residues. V was pared by 7 bases and J by 8 bases, with 9 bases of the junction left unmatched. DNA of the CDR3: TGTGCCAGCAAAAATAGCGGGAGTTTCGATGAGCAGTTCTTC. Translating it yields CASKNSGSFDEQFF.

The V gene is TRBV6-5, the J gene TRBJ1-1, with no clear D. The CDR3 is 13 amino acids. The germline V gene has CDR1 MNHEY and CDR2 SVGAGI. The V end was cut by 5 bases, the J end by 2 bases, with 9 bases between. The CDR3 protein is CASSQSGNTEAFF. CDR3 DNA: TGTGCCAGCAGTCAGTCAGGTAACACTGAAGCTTTCTTT.

This chain connects TRBV6-2 or TRBV6-3 to TRBJ2-5; D perhaps matches TRBD2 (6 bases). The V and J ends lost 4 bases and 10 bases respectively, with 16 bases between them. Germline loops: CDR1 MNHEY, CDR2 SVGEGT. The CDR3 is 13 amino acids. This CDR3 reads CASSLLAVGDQYF. CDR3 coding DNA: TGTGCCAGCAGTTTATTAGCGGTTGGGGACCAGTACTTC.

The gene calls are TRBV10-3 and TRBJ2-2, with 10 bases matching TRBD1. This CDR3 has 15 residues. Germline values: CDR1 ENHRY, CDR2 SYGVKD. V lost 2 bases and J lost 7; bases outside the gene matches: 4. CDR3: CAISEDGQGGGELFF. The DNA for the CDR3 is TGTGCCATCAGTGAGGATGGACAGGGGGGCGGGGAGCTGTTTTTT.

The chain carries TRBV11-2 and TRBJ1-1; D perhaps matches TRBD1 (6 bases). This CDR3 comprises 17 residues. V was trimmed by 1 base and J by 1 base, leaving 16 bases between them. In germline, CDR1 is SGHAT, CDR2 FQNNGV. CDR3 region: CASSLAIPGHWNTEAFF. The DNA of the CDR3 is TGTGCCAGCAGCTTAGCCATACCGGGACACTGGAACACTGAAGCTTTCTTT.

This chain links TRBV5-1 with TRBJ2-7, with 9 nucleotides matching TRBD1. Unmatched junction bases numbered 10, after V lost 5 bases and J lost 7 bases. Germline V gene sequence: CDR1 SGHRS, CDR2 YFSETQ. The CDR3 length is 14 residues. The CDR3 sequence is CASSMAQGAGEQYF. The CDR3 region has the DNA TGCGCCAGCAGTATGGCACAGGGGGCGGGGGAGCAGTACTTC.